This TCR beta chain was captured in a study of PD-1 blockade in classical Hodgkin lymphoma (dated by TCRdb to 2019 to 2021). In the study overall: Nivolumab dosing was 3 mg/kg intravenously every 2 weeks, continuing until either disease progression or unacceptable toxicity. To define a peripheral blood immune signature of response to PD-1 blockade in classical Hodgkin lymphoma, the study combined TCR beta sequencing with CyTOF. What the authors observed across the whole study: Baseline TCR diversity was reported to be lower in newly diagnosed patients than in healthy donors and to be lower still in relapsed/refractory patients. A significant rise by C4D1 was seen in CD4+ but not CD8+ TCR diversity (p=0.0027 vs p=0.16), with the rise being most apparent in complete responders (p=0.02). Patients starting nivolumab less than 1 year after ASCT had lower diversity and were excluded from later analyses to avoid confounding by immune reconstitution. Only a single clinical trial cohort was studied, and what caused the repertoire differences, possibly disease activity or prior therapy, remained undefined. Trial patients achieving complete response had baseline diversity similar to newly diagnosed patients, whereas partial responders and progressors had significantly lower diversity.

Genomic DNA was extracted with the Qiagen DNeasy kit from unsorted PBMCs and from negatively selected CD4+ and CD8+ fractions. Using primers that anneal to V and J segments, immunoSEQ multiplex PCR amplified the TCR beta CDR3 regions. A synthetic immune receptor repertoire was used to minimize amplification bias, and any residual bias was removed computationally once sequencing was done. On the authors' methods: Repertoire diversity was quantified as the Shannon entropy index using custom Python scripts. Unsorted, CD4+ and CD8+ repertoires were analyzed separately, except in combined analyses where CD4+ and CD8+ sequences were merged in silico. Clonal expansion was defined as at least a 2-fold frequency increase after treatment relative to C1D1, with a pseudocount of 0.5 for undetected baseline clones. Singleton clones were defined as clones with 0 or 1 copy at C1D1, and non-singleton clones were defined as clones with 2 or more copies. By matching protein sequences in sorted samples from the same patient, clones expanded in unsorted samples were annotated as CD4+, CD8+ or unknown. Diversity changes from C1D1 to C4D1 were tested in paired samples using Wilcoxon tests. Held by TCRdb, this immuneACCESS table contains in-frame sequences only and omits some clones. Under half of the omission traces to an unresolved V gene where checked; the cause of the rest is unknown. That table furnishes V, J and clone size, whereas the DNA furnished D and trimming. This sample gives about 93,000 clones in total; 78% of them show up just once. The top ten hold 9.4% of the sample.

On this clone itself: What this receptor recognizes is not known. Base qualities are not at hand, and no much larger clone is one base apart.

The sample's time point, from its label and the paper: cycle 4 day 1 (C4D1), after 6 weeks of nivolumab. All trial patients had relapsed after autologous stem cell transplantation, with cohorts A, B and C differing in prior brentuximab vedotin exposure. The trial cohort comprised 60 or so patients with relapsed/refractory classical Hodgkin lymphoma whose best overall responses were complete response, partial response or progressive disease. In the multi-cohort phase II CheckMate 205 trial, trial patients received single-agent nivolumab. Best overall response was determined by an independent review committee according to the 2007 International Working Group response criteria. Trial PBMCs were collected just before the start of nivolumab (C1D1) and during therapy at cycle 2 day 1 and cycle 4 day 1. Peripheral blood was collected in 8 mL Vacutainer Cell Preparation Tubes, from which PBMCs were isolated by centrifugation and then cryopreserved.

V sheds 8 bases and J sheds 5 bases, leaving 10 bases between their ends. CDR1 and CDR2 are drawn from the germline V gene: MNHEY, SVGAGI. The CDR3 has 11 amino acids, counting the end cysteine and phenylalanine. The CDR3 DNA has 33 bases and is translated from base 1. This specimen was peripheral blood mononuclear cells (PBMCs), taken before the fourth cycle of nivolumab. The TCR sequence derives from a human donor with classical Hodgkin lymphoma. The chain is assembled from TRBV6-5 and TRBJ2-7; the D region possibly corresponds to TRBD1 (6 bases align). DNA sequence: TGTGCCAGCTACAGGGACCACGAGCAGTACTTC. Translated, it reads CASYRDHEQYF.